This is a list of T cell receptor beta chains from one sample in a study of CD8 T cells in Susac syndrome. TCRdb re-called the immunoSEQ multiplex PCR reads with MiXCR, one entry per CDR3 protein. The top ten clones hold approximately 0.42% of a sample with 70,000 to 100,000 distinct CDR3 sequences, approximately 96% of them seen once. Sequencing was performed on CD8+ T cells from PBMCs. These receptors all come from a human donor with Susac syndrome. Each CDR3 is given with its conserved first and last residue.

v_call cdr3_aa
TRBV7-9 CASSLVGGMNEQFF
TRBV20-1 CSASLRALPYGYTF
TRBV9 CASSVSVETHNTGELFF
TRBV12-3/TRBV12-4 CASSLQNLDNEQFF
TRBV27 CASSRGTGALDGYTF
TRBV29-1 CSVVGETQYF
TRBV19 CASRSGLGAEAFF
TRBV20-1 CSARDPGGARDTQYF
TRBV14 CASSQGTHNEQFF
TRBV3-1 CASSQGIQGANGYTF
TRBV12-5 CASGDGLGQYF
TRBV7-8 CASSFRPRGDEQFF
TRBV20-1 CSASHRGNEQFF
TRBV15 CATSRDRELYEQYF
TRBV5-4 CASSLSTSSYNEQFF
TRBV20-1 CSASRDRGRLDYGYTF
TRBV7-6 CASSPTLRSDTQYF
TRBV20-1 CSARDGDGALAYEQYF
TRBV7-8 CASSPAGRWGENSPLHF
TRBV6-2/TRBV6-3 CASSPGSYGYTF
TRBV9 CASSVTTSSEQFF
TRBV20-1 CSASPTGSGELFF
TRBV28 CASSSLPRAASTDTQYF
TRBV7-9 CASSSIQGVGNQPQHF
TRBV30 CAWKFIQGGLEEQYF
TRBV20-1 CSATRGRGPYNEQFF
TRBV4-1 CASSEEGETQYF
TRBV6-5 CASKGSTDTQYF
TRBV5-6 CASSLSGKNIQYF
TRBV4-3 CASSLTQTHPGYTF
TRBV20-1 CSARWPLSNTEAFF
TRBV29-1 CSARTGDGSYGYTF
TRBV5-4 CASSFGRGGDTQYF
TRBV30 CAWSGPTRGQFF
TRBV29-1 CSVEDQGATYEQYF
TRBV19 CASSARTGNQPQHF
TRBV20-1 CSARDRSLAGGSSYNEQFF
TRBV20-1 CSARVMGSQETQYF
TRBV9 CASSANTDTQYF
TRBV29-1 CSAHTQTGNEQYF
TRBV6-5 CASSRSLNTEAFF